This TCR beta chain was sequenced during a study of T cell clonotyping in hematopoietic cell transplantation. Regarding the study as a whole: Few recipient clonotypes overlapped donors; over 97% were de novo at given depth. Recipient TCR diversity dropped after transplant; expanded clonotypes rose from day 30 to 180.

Produced via immunoSEQ multiplex PCR; TCRdb's table is partial and in-frame only. The repertoire has roughly 1,600 clones, approximately 82% of them found once; the top ten carry just over 5%. Recipient blood drawn about 28 days pretransplant and days 30, 100, 180 after. Unmatched junction bases numbered 1, after V lost 3 bases and J lost 6 bases. CDR3 length equals 12 residues. From germline, CDR1 is SGHNT and CDR2 YENEEA. In regard to this clone: Its antigen is currently unknown.

Sequences were derived from PBMCs, sampled 30 days after allogeneic stem cell transplant. The TCR originated in a male patient aged 25-45 years who had an allogeneic stem cell transplant, so T cells may come from the graft donor. Some clones in this sample may be carry-over from other donors' samples. The chain carries TRBV11-3 and TRBJ2-7; 8 bases align to TRBD2. In nucleotides, the CDR3 is TGTGCCAGCAGCTTTGCGGGGGGCGAGCAGTACTTC. As protein: CASSFAGGEQYF.